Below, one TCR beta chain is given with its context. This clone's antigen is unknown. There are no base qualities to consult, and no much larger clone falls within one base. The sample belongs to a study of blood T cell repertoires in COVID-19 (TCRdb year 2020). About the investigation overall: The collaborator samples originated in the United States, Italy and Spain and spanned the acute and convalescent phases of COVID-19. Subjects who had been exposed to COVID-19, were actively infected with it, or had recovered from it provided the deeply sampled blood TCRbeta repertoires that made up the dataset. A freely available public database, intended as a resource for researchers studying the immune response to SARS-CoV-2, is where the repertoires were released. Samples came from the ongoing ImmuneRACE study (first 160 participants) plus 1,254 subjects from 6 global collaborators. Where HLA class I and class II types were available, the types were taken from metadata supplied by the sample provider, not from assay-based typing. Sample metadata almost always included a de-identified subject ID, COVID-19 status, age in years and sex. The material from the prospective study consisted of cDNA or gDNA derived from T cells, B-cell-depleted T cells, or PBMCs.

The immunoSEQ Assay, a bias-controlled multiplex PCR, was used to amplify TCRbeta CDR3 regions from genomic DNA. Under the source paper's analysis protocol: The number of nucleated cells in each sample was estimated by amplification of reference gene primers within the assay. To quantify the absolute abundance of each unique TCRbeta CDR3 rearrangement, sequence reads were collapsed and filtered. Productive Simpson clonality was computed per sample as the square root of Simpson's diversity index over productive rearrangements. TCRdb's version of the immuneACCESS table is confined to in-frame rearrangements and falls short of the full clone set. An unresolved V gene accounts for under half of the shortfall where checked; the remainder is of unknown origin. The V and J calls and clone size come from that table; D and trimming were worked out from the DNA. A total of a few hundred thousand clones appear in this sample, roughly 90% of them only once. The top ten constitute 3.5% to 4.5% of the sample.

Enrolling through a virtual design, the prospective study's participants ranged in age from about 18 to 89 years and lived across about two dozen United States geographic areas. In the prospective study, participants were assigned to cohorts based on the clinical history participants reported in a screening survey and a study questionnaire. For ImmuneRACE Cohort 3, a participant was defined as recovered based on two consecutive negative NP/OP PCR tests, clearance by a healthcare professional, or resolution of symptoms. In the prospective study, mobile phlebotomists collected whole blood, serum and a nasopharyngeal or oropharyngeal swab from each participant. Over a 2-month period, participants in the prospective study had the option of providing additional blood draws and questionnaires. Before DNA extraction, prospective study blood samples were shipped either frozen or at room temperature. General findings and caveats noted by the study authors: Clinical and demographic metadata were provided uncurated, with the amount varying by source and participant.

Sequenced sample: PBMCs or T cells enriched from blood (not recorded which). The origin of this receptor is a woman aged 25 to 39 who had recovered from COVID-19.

The CDR3 protein: CASSSPYEQYF. The DNA sequence follows: TGTGCCAGCAGTTCCCCGTACGAGCAGTACTTC. The V and J genes are TRBV12-3 or TRBV12-4 and TRBJ2-7; the D segment cannot be called with confidence. From the cysteine through the phenylalanine, the CDR3 covers 11 amino acids. The only DNA kept is the CDR3, 33 bases in frame from the first base. Trimming at the junction amounts to 4 bases on V and 4 bases on J, and the germline ends lie 5 bases apart.